This record concerns one T cell receptor beta chain sequence. What it binds is unknown. The PCR ran on 60 Vbeta and 13 Jbeta primers. TCRdb's copy holds only in-frame clones and misses some; the assay was immunoSEQ multiplex PCR. The table shows tens of thousands of clones, with roughly 80% occurring only once. These data belong to a study of cytomegalovirus exposure and HLA in healthy donors. Overall study findings and caveats: Follow-up analysis found HLA locus-dependent TCR association rates, highest for DRB1 and lowest for HLA-C. It was fewer than 200 TCR beta chains that were listed as cytomegalovirus-associated. An analysis done earlier found most TCR beta V segments productive about 90% or about 30% of the time. As a later analysis showed, several of the most significant clusters appeared to be linked to common viral pathogens.

Between the trimmed V and J ends, which lost 6 bases and 3 bases, there was a span of 16 bases. The CDR3 totals 15 residues. Germline CDR1 reads MNHNS; CDR2 reads SASEGT. The clonotype was recovered from a girl aged 2 to 9 in good health and CMV-seropositive. The sample was PBMCs. The genes are TRBV6-1 and TRBJ2-3, with D perhaps TRBD1 (5 bases). The CDR3 DNA reads TGTGCCAGCAGCCCGCTTGGGGCTCTGACAGATACGCAGTATTTT. Residues: CASSPLGALTDTQYF.